The 2 T cell receptor beta chains below all came from one sample that was sequenced in a study of CXCR3-negative and CXCR3-positive naive CD8 T cells. Via 5' RACE with UMI labels, TRB cDNA libraries were prepared. Following a re-call of the 5' RACE reads, TCRdb has one entry per CDR3 protein and lacks DNA. The listing records tens of thousands of distinct CDR3 sequences. The sequenced sample was naive CXCR3- CD8+ T cells from blood. The subset denotes: CD45RO-CCR7+CD27+CD95- naive CD8+ T cells lacking CXCR3 (TNR3-). These receptors were collected from a human donor in good health. Some clones in this sample may be carry-over from other donors' samples.

The CDR3 protein is CASSLFAGGDEQYF. The V gene is TRBV28, the J gene TRBJ2-7; without DNA, the TCRdb call of TRBD1 cannot be checked. The CDR3 sequence is 14 residues long. Looked up from germline, CDR1 is MDHEN and CDR2 is SYDVKM.

The rearrangement joins TRBV4-1 to TRBJ1-1; TCRdb picks TRBD1, but there is no DNA to check that call. The V gene's germline CDR1 is MGHRA and CDR2 YSYEKL. This CDR3 is 20 amino acids long. The CDR3: CASRPSRDRERGFMNTEAFF.